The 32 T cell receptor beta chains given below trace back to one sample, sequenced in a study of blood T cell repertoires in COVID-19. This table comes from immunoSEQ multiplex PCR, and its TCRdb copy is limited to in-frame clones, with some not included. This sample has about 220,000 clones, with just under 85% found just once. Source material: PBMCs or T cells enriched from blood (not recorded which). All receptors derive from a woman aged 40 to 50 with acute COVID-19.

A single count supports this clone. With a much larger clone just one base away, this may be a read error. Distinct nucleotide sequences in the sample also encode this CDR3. The CDR3 loop is CATSDLTSGDTGELFF. The CDR3 nucleotides read TGTGCCACCAGTGATTTGACTAGCGGGGACACCGGAGAGCTGTTTTTT. The chain links TRBV24-1 to TRBJ2-2; 10 bases line up with TRBD2. Germline CDR1 is KGHDR and CDR2 is SFDVKD. This CDR3 is built from 16 residues.

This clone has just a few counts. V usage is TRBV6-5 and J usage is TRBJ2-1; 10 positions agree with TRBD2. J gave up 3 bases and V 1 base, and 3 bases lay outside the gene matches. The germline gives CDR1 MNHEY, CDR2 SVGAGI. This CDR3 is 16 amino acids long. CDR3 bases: TGTGCCAGCAGTTACTACCCTAGCGGGGGCTACAATGAGCAGTTCTTC. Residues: CASSYYPSGGYNEQFF.

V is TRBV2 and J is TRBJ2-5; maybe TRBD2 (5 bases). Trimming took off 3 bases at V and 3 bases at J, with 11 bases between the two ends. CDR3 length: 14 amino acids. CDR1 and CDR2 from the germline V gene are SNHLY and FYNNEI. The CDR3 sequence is CASSDTRLEETQYF. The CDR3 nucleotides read TGTGCCAGCAGTGATACTAGATTGGAAGAGACCCAGTACTTC.

The DNA of the CDR3 is TGTGCCAGCAGCTTGGGGACTAGCGGGGTTGGGGAGCAGTTCTTC. Protein sequence: CASSLGTSGVGEQFF. This sequence joins TRBV7-7 and TRBJ2-1; 13 nucleotides agree with TRBD2. CDR1 is SSHAT and CDR2 is FNYEAQ in the germline V gene (reference sequence). CDR3 length: 15 residues. V shed 3 bases, J shed 10 bases, and the junction held 6 bases outside the gene matches.

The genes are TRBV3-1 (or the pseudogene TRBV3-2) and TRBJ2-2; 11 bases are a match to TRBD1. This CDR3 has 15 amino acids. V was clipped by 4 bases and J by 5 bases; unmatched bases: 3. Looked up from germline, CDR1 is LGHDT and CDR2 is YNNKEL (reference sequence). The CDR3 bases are TGTGCCAGCAGCCTGGGGACAGGGGGGACCGGGGAGCTGTTTTTT. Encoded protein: CASSLGTGGTGELFF.

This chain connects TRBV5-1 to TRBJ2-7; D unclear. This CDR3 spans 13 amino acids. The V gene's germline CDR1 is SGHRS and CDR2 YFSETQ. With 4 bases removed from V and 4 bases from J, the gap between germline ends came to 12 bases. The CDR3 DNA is TGCGCCAGCAGCCAGCCGACTTCTTACGAGCAGTACTTC. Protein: CASSQPTSYEQYF.

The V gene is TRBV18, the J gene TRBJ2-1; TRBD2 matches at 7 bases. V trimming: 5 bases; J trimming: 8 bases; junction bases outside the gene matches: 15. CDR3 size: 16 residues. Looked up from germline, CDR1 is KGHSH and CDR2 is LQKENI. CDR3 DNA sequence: TGTGCCAGCTCAGGTCTGACGGGGAGCGGGAACTATGAGCAGTTCTTC. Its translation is CASSGLTGSGNYEQFF.

The CDR3 here is CASSGTGGGGNEKLFF. The CDR3 DNA follows: TGTGCCAGCAGCGGGACCGGAGGCGGGGGTAATGAAAAACTGTTTTTT. The chain is built from TRBV9 and TRBJ1-4; D is possibly TRBD1 (5 bases). The CDR3 spans 16 residues. The ends were cut back, 3 bases at V and 4 bases at J, with 16 bases in the middle. CDR1 is SGDLS, CDR2 YYNGEE, per germline. The whole variable domain, filled in from reference TRBV9 and TRBJ1-4, reads DSGVTQTPKHLITATGQRVTLRCSPRSGDLSVYWYQQSLDQGLQFLIQYYNGEERAKGNILERFSAQQFPDLHSELNLSSLELGDSALYFCASSGTGGGGNEKLFFGSGTQLSVL.

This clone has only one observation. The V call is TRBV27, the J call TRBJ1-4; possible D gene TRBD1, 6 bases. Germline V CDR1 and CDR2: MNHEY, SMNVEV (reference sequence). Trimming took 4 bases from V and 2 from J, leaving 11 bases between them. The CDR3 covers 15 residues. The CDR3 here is CASSSGAATNEKLFF. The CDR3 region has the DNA TGTGCCAGCAGTTCAGGGGCTGCCACTAATGAAAAACTGTTTTTT.

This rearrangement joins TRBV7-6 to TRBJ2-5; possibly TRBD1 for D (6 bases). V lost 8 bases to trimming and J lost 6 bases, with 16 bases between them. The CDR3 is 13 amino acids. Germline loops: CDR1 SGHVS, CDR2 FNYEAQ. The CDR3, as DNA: TGTGCCAGCCTAGAGAGGGGGTTACAGACCCAGTACTTC. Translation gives CASLERGLQTQYF.

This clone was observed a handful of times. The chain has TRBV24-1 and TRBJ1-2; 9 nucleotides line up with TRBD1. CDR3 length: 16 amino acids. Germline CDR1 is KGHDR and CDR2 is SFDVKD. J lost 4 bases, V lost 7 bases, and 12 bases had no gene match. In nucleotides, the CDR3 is TGTGCCACCAGCGACTTAGACCGACAGGGGGGCTATGGCTACACCTTC. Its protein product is CATSDLDRQGGYGYTF.

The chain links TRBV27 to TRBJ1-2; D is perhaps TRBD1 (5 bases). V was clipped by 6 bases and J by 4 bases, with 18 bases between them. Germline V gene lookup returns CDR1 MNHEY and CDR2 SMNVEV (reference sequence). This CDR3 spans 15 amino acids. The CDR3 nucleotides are TGTGCCAGCAGCAATTTAGAAGACAGACTCTATGGCTACACCTTC. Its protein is CASSNLEDRLYGYTF.

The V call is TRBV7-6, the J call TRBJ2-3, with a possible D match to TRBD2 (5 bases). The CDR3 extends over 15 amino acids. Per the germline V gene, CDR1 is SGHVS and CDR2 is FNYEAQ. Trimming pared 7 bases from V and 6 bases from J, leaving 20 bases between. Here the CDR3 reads CASTFTGSLTDTQYF. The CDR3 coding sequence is TGTGCCAGCACCTTCACGGGGTCATTGACGGATACGCAGTATTTT.

The CDR3 DNA reads as TGTGCCAGCAGTCCCGGACAGGGGAGAACAGATACGCAGTATTTT. Protein sequence: CASSPGQGRTDTQYF. This chain connects TRBV6-5 to TRBJ2-3; 9 nucleotides align to TRBD1. V dropped 5 bases and J dropped 3; count of bases not matched to a gene: 6. The CDR3 runs 15 residues. In germline, CDR1 is MNHEY, CDR2 SVGAGI.

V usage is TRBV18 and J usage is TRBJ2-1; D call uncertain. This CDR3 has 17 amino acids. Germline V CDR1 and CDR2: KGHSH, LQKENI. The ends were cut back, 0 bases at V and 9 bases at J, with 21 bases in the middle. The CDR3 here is CASSPPWMSEVNSEQFF. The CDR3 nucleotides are TGTGCCAGCTCACCACCGTGGATGAGCGAAGTGAATAGTGAGCAGTTCTTC.

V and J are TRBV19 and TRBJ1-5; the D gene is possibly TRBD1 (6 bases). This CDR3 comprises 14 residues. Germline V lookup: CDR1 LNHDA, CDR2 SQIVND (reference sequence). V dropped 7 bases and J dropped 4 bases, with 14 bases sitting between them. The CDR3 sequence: CASTHGGGNQPQHF. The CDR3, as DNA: TGTGCCAGTACTCATGGGGGCGGAAATCAGCCCCAGCATTTT.

The CDR3 region has the DNA TGTGCCAGCAGCTTGAATCCCAGCGGGGACAATGAGCAGTTCTTC. It encodes CASSLNPSGDNEQFF. V and J are TRBV11-3 and TRBJ2-1, with 7 positions matching TRBD2. The CDR3 has 15 residues. The J segment lost 5 bases and the V segment lost 3 bases, leaving 7 bases of the junction unmatched. Germline V CDR1 and CDR2: SGHNT, YENEEA.

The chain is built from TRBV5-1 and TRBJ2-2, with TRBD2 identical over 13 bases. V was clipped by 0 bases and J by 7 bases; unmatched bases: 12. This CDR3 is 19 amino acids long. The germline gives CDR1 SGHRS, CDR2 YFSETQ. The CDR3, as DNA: TGCGCCAGCAGCTTGGGACTAGCGGGAGGTCTCCCCCTTGGCGGGGAGCTGTTTTTT. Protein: CASSLGLAGGLPLGGELFF.

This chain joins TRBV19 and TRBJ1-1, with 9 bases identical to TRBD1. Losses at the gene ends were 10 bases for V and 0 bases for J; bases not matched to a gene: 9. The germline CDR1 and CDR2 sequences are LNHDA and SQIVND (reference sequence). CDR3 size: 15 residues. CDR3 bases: TGTGCCACTGGGACAGGGATAAATTTGAACACTGAAGCTTTCTTT. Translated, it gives CATGTGINLNTEAFF.

This CDR3 is CASRRLAGGPLSETQYF. The CDR3 DNA reads TGTGCCAGTAGGCGGCTAGCGGGGGGTCCCCTTTCGGAGACCCAGTACTTC. The chain recombines TRBV19 with TRBJ2-5; 11 positions agree with TRBD2. Losses at the gene ends were 6 bases for V and 5 bases for J; bases not matched to a gene: 14. Germline V CDR1 and CDR2: LNHDA, SQIVND (reference sequence). The CDR3 contains 17 residues.

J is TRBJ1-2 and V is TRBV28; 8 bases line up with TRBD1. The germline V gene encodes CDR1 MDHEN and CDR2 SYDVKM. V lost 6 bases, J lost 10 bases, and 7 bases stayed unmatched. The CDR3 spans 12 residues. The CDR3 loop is CASRSGQVNYTF. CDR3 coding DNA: TGTGCCAGCAGGTCGGGACAGGTTAACTACACCTTC.

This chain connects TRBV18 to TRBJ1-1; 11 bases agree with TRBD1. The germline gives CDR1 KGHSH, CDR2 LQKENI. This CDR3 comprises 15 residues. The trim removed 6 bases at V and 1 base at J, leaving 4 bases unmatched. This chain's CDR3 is CASSRGTGGNTEAFF. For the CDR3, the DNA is TGTGCCAGCTCCCGCGGGACAGGGGGGAACACTGAAGCTTTCTTT.

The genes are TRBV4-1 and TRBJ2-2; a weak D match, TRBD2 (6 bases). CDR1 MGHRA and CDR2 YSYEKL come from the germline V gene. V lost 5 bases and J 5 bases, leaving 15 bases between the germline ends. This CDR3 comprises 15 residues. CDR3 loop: CASSSLAGRTGELFF. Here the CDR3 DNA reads TGCGCCAGCAGCTCCCTCGCGGGGCGGACCGGGGAGCTGTTTTTT.

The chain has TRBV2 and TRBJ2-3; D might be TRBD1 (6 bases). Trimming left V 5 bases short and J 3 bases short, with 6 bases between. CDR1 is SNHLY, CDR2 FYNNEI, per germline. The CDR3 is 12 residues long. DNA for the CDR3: TGTGCCAGCAGTAGGGGGACAGATACGCAGTATTTT. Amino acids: CASSRGTDTQYF.

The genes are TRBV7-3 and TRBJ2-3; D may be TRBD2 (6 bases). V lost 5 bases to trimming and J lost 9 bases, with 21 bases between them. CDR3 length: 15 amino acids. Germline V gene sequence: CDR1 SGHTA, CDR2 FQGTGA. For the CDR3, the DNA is TGTGCCAGCAGCCCTTATAGGGACTCGTTGATAACGCAGTATTTT. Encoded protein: CASSPYRDSLITQYF.

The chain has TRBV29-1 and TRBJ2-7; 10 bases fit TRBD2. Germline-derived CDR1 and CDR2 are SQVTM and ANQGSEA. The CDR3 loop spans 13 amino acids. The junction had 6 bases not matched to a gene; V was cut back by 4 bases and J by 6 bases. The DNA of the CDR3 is TGCAGCGTTGGACCTAGCGGGAGTGCCGAGCAGTACTTC. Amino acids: CSVGPSGSAEQYF.

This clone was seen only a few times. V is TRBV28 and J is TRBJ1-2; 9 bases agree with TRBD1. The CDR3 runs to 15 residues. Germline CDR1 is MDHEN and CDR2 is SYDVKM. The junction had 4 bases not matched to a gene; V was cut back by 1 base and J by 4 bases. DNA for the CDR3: TGTGCCAGCAGTTTATCGGGGACAGGGAGCTATGGCTACACCTTC. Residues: CASSLSGTGSYGYTF.

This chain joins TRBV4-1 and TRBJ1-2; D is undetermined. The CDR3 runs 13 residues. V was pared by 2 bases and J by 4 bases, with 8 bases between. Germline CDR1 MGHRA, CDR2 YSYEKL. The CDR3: CASSQSVSYGYTF. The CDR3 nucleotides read TGCGCCAGCAGCCAAAGCGTAAGCTATGGCTACACCTTC.

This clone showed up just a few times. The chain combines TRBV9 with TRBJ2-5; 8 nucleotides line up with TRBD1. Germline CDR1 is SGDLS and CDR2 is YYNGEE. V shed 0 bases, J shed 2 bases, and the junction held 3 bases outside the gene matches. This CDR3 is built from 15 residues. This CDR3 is CASSVDGQGQETQYF. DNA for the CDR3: TGTGCCAGCAGCGTAGATGGACAGGGACAAGAGACCCAGTACTTC.

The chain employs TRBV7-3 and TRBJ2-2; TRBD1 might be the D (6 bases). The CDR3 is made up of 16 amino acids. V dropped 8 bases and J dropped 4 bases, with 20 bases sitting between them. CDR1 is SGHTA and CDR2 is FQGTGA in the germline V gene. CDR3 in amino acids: CASYSNRDLVTGELFF. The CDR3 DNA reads TGTGCCAGCTACTCAAACAGGGATCTGGTCACCGGGGAGCTGTTTTTT.

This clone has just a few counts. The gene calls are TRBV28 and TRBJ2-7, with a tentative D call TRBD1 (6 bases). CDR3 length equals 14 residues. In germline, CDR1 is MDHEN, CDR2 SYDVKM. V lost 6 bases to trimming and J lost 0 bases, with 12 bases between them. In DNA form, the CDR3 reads TGTGCCAGCAGATCAACAGGGAGCTCCTACGAGCAGTACTTC. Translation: CASRSTGSSYEQYF. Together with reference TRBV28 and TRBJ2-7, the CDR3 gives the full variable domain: DVKVTQSSRYLVKRTGEKVFLECVQDMDHENMFWYRQDPGLGLRLIYFSYDVKMKEKGDIPEGYSVSREKKERFSLILESASTNQTSMYLCASRSTGSSYEQYFGPGTRLTVT.

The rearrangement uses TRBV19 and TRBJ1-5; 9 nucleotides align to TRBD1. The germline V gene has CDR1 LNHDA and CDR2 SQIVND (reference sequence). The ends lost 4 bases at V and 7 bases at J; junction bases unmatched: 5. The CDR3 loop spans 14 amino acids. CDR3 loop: CASSTGQGFQPQHF. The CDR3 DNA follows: TGTGCCAGTAGTACCGGACAGGGGTTCCAGCCCCAGCATTTT.